A single sample is the source of the 29 T cell receptor beta chains below, sequenced in a study of blood T cell repertoires in COVID-19. Libraries were prepared by immunoSEQ multiplex PCR; TCRdb keeps only in-frame clonotypes and omits some of them. The table has 250,000 to 300,000 clones, 88% seen once. The sequenced sample consisted of PBMCs or T cells enriched from blood (not recorded which). These receptors were collected from a woman aged 60-75 years in a cohort exposed to, infected with or recovered from COVID-19 (not recorded which).

J is TRBJ2-1 and V is TRBV27; 8 nucleotides line up with TRBD2. The CDR3 covers 18 residues. The V gene's germline CDR1 is MNHEY and CDR2 SMNVEV (reference sequence). J lost 8 bases, V lost 5 bases, and 20 bases had no gene match. The CDR3 loop reads CASSPIGGGSGSVHEQFF. DNA for the CDR3: TGTGCCAGCAGTCCCATCGGGGGTGGCAGCGGGAGCGTGCATGAGCAGTTCTTC.

Only one count was recorded for this clone. The chain carries TRBV7-8 and TRBJ2-7; 9 bases map to TRBD2. The ends lost 5 bases at V and 1 base at J; junction bases unmatched: 3. This CDR3 is 14 amino acids long. Germline loops: CDR1 SGHVS, CDR2 FQNEAQ. CDR3 protein: CASSAGGASYEQYF. The CDR3 DNA is TGTGCCAGCAGCGCGGGAGGGGCGTCCTACGAGCAGTACTTC.

This chain links TRBV4-1 with TRBJ2-5; no firm D call. The ends were cut back, 0 bases at V and 2 bases at J, with 10 bases in the middle. Germline lookup yields CDR1 MGHRA and CDR2 YSYEKL. The CDR3 loop spans 15 amino acids. CDR3 residues: CASSQDPQHQETQYF. The CDR3 DNA reads as TGCGCCAGCAGCCAAGATCCACAGCATCAAGAGACCCAGTACTTC.

The rearrangement uses TRBV10-3 and TRBJ1-6, with D maybe TRBD1 (6 bases). Between the trimmed V and J ends, which lost 7 bases and 4 bases, there was a span of 14 bases. Germline values: CDR1 ENHRY, CDR2 SYGVKD. This CDR3 has 15 residues. The CDR3 bases are TGTGCCATCACCCCAGGGGTAGGGTATAATTCACCCCTCCACTTT. This codes for CAITPGVGYNSPLHF.

This chain links TRBV9 with TRBJ1-3; tentatively, D is TRBD1 (5 bases). The CDR3 has 15 amino acids. V lost 2 bases, J lost 0 bases, and 9 bases lay in between. Germline values: CDR1 SGDLS, CDR2 YYNGEE. CDR3 region: CASSVGDSSGNTIYF. Here the CDR3 DNA reads TGTGCCAGCAGCGTCGGAGACAGCTCTGGAAACACCATATATTTT.

This chain uses TRBV5-1 with TRBJ2-5, with TRBD2 matching over 10 bases. The length of the CDR3 is 16 residues. The germline CDR1 and CDR2 sequences are SGHRS and YFSETQ. Unmatched junction bases numbered 3, after V lost 0 bases and J lost 1 base. CDR3: CASSLGAGGPQETQYF. The CDR3 bases are TGCGCCAGCAGCTTGGGAGCGGGAGGGCCCCAAGAGACCCAGTACTTC.

The genes are TRBV14 and TRBJ2-1; 9 bases align to TRBD2. CDR1 and CDR2 (germline): SGHDN, FVKESK. This CDR3 contains 15 residues. V dropped 2 bases and J dropped 5; count of bases not matched to a gene: 4. CDR3 region: CASSQIIAGDNEQFF. The CDR3, as DNA: TGTGCCAGCAGCCAAATAATAGCGGGAGACAATGAGCAGTTCTTC. Based on the CDR3 plus reference TRBV14 and TRBJ2-1, the full variable domain is EAGVTQFPSHSVIEKGQTVTLRCDPISGHDNLYWYRRVMGKEIKFLLHFVKESKQDESGMPNNRFLAERTGGTYSTLKVQPAELEDSGVYFCASSQIIAGDNEQFFGPGTRLTVL.

CDR3 sequence (DNA): TGTGCCAGCAGCCCAGGCGCCACTGAAGCTTTCTTT. It translates to CASSPGATEAFF. The V and J genes are TRBV5-6 and TRBJ1-1; no firm D call. Germline assignment: CDR1 SGHDT and CDR2 YYEEEE. V was trimmed by 4 bases and J by 4 bases, leaving 8 bases between them. The length of the CDR3 is 12 residues.

The genes are TRBV27 and TRBJ2-7; 8 bases align to TRBD1. This CDR3 is built from 14 residues. Germline loops: CDR1 MNHEY, CDR2 SMNVEV (reference sequence). The trim removed 4 bases at V and 1 base at J, leaving 3 bases unmatched. CDR3 sequence reads: CASSSGGRSYEQYF. CDR3 sequence (DNA): TGTGCCAGCAGTTCAGGGGGCAGGTCCTACGAGCAGTACTTC.

This chain connects TRBV7-9 to TRBJ2-7; tentative D call: TRBD1 (5 bases). Per germline, CDR1 SEHNR and CDR2 FQNEAQ (reference sequence). Trimming shortened V by 5 bases and J by 0 bases, and 14 bases separated the two germline ends. CDR3 length: 15 amino acids. CDR3 nucleotides: TGTGCCAGCAGCCCCTCGGACACTTTCTCCTACGAGCAGTACTTC. Its translation is CASSPSDTFSYEQYF.

The J gene is TRBJ1-4, the V gene TRBV28; TRBD1 matches at 7 bases. Germline V gene lookup returns CDR1 MDHEN and CDR2 SYDVKM. The CDR3 runs to 14 residues. J gave up 6 bases and V 7 bases, and 8 bases lay outside the gene matches. CDR3: CASKGTVIYEKLFF. The CDR3 DNA reads TGTGCCAGCAAGGGGACAGTGATATATGAAAAACTGTTTTTT.

The gene calls are TRBV10-1 and TRBJ2-2; 7 nucleotides agree with TRBD1. CDR1 and CDR2 (germline): WNHNN, SYGVQD (reference sequence). The CDR3 extends over 15 amino acids. V lost 4 bases and J lost 2; bases outside the gene matches: 4. DNA of the CDR3: TGCGCCAGCAGTGGACAGGGCCTTAACACCGGGGAGCTGTTTTTT. Residues: CASSGQGLNTGELFF.

The chain has TRBV5-1 and TRBJ1-1, with D possibly TRBD1 on 6 matching bases. The CDR3 runs to 15 residues. V lost 4 bases and J lost 0, with 13 bases in between. CDR1 is SGHRS and CDR2 is YFSETQ in the germline V gene. CDR3 bases: TGCGCCAGCAGCCTCATTACAGGGATGAACACTGAAGCTTTCTTT. Encoded protein: CASSLITGMNTEAFF. The entire variable domain, with the rest obtained from reference TRBV5-1 and TRBJ1-1, is as follows: KAGVTQTPRYLIKTRGQQVTLSCSPISGHRSVSWYQQTPGQGLQFLFEYFSETQRNKGNFPGRFSGRQFSNSRSEMNVSTLELGDSALYLCASSLITGMNTEAFFGQGTRLTVV.

This sequence joins TRBV5-4 and TRBJ2-7; possible D gene TRBD2, 5 bases. With 4 bases removed from V and 4 bases from J, the gap between germline ends came to 12 bases. Germline V CDR1 and CDR2: SGHNT, YYREEE (reference sequence). The CDR3 totals 13 residues. Here the CDR3 DNA reads TGTGCCAGCAGCCTCCAAGGGAGTTACGAGCAGTACTTC. Amino acids: CASSLQGSYEQYF.

The chain joins TRBV29-1 to TRBJ1-3; no reliable D call. Deletions cut 7 bases from V and 4 bases from J, with 17 bases between. Germline CDR1 reads SQVTM; CDR2 reads ANQGSEA. This CDR3 comprises 14 residues. CDR3 residues: CSARERRGGNTIYF. CDR3 bases: TGCAGCGCACGTGAGAGGAGAGGGGGAAACACCATATATTTT.

Notes on this clone: The same CDR3 can be traced to other DNA sequences in this sample. The chain couples TRBV3-1 (or the pseudogene TRBV3-2) to TRBJ2-3; 8 nucleotides align to TRBD2. V gave up 3 bases and J gave up 3 bases; unmatched junction bases: 8. Germline CDR1 is LGHDT and CDR2 is YNNKEL (reference sequence). This CDR3 has 16 residues. CDR3 in DNA: TGTGCCAGCAGCCAGGGTTTAGCGGGGAGTACAGATACGCAGTATTTT. Protein sequence: CASSQGLAGSTDTQYF.

This chain uses TRBV7-8 with TRBJ2-1; D is possibly TRBD1 (5 bases). The CDR3 loop spans 16 amino acids. The V and J ends lost 0 bases and 1 base respectively, with 10 bases between them. Germline assignment: CDR1 SGHVS and CDR2 FQNEAQ. CDR3 bases: TGTGCCAGCAGCTTAGCGGCCAGGGCTTCCTACAATGAGCAGTTCTTC. It yields the protein CASSLAARASYNEQFF.

This clone was seen only once. The J gene is TRBJ1-1, the V gene TRBV7-8; no firm D call. Germline V gives CDR1 SGHVS, CDR2 FQNEAQ. The V end lost 3 bases, the J end lost 5 bases, and 25 bases lay between the germline ends. The CDR3 spans 18 residues. DNA of the CDR3: TGTGCCAGCAGCTTCGGCCCCCTGCAGGTGGCCCTGGAAACTGAAGCTTTCTTT. This sequence encodes CASSFGPLQVALETEAFF.

This chain uses TRBV27 with TRBJ2-7; a weak D match, TRBD2 (6 bases). With 2 bases removed from V and 4 bases from J, the gap between germline ends came to 12 bases. The CDR3 length is 14 residues. The germline CDR1 and CDR2 sequences are MNHEY and SMNVEV (reference sequence). CDR3 DNA: TGTGCCAGCAGTTTAGGGGGGACGTTATACGAGCAGTACTTC. It translates to CASSLGGTLYEQYF.

V gene TRBV29-1 combines with J gene TRBJ2-1; 7 positions match TRBD2. Germline CDR1 reads SQVTM; CDR2 reads ANQGSEA. V was pared by 3 bases and J by 6 bases, with 8 bases of the junction left unmatched. This CDR3 is 14 amino acids long. The CDR3 coding sequence is TGCAGCGTTGAGGGCGGGAGATCCCCCAATGAGCAGTTCTTC. This codes for CSVEGGRSPNEQFF.

The gene calls are TRBV7-2 and TRBJ2-1, with D possibly being TRBD2 (6 bases). Germline loops: CDR1 SGHTA, CDR2 FQGNSA. Trimming removed 7 bases at V and 10 bases at J, with 14 bases between. The CDR3 is 12 amino acids. The CDR3: CASNRGAGEQFF. The DNA for the CDR3 is TGTGCCAGCAACCGAGGGGCGGGAGAGCAGTTCTTC.

The chain employs TRBV2 and TRBJ2-3, with 8 bases aligning to TRBD1. The CDR3 consists of 13 residues. V gave up 5 bases and J gave up 6 bases; unmatched junction bases: 4. Germline loops: CDR1 SNHLY, CDR2 FYNNEI. CDR3 protein: CASSLQGEDTQYF. The DNA for the CDR3 is TGTGCCAGCAGTCTACAGGGGGAGGATACGCAGTATTTT. The whole variable domain, remainder taken from reference TRBV2 and TRBJ2-3, is EPEVTQTPSHQVTQMGQEVILRCVPISNHLYFYWYRQILGQKVEFLVSFYNNEISEKSEIFDDQFSVERPDGSNFTLKIRSTKLEDSAMYFCASSLQGEDTQYFGPGTRLTVL.

The V and J genes are TRBV24-1 and TRBJ2-5, with 9 positions matching TRBD2. V lost 2 bases, J lost 1 base, and 7 bases stayed unmatched. The germline V gene encodes CDR1 KGHDR and CDR2 SFDVKD. CDR3 length equals 17 residues. CDR3 amino acids: CATSDSPSGMGQETQYF. CDR3 in DNA: TGTGCCACCAGTGATTCTCCTAGCGGGATGGGCCAAGAGACCCAGTACTTC.

A few counts support this clone. The sample has other DNA sequences that encode this CDR3 too. This rearrangement joins TRBV4-3 to TRBJ1-5; no definite D call. The CDR3 runs 15 residues. Trimming removed 0 bases at V and 4 bases at J, with 10 bases between. Germline loops: CDR1 LGHNA, CDR2 YSLEER. CDR3 nucleotide sequence: TGCGCCAGCAGCCAAGAGCTCTCGGGTAATCAGCCCCAGCATTTT. Translated, it gives CASSQELSGNQPQHF.

The chain has TRBV10-3 and TRBJ2-6, with D perhaps TRBD1 (6 bases). The CDR3 spans 16 residues. Between the trimmed V and J ends, which lost 4 bases and 0 bases, there was a span of 10 bases. CDR1 is ENHRY, CDR2 SYGVKD, per germline. For the CDR3, the DNA is TGTGCCATCAGTGGGGACATGTACTCTGGGGCCAACGTCCTGACTTTC. Protein sequence: CAISGDMYSGANVLTF.

The J gene is TRBJ2-4, the V gene TRBV6-2 or TRBV6-3, with 12 bases fitting TRBD2. There are 17 residues in the CDR3. Germline V CDR1 and CDR2: MNHEY, SVGEGT. After removal of 5 bases from V and 3 bases from J, the junction contained 8 bases not matched to a gene. The CDR3 sequence is CASSKRLAGVVKNIQYF. The CDR3 DNA is TGTGCCAGCAGTAAACGACTAGCGGGAGTTGTCAAAAACATTCAGTACTTC.

V is TRBV28 and J is TRBJ2-7; D is perhaps TRBD2 (5 bases). The CDR3 runs 13 residues. Germline assignment: CDR1 MDHEN and CDR2 SYDVKM. Trimming took 2 bases from V and 7 from J, leaving 12 bases between them. CDR3 nucleotides: TGTGCCAGCAGTTTAGGGGAAAGGAGGGAGCAGTACTTC. It encodes CASSLGERREQYF.

The chain couples TRBV28 to TRBJ1-1; D may be TRBD1 (5 bases). Germline V gene lookup returns CDR1 MDHEN and CDR2 SYDVKM. V was cut by 2 bases and J by 7 bases, with 8 bases left in between. The CDR3 totals 12 residues. Here the CDR3 reads CASSLRTSEAFF. The CDR3 region has the DNA TGTGCCAGCAGTTTAAGGACAAGTGAAGCTTTCTTT.

This chain uses TRBV10-3 with TRBJ1-2; TRBD1 matches 8 bases. Per germline, CDR1 ENHRY and CDR2 SYGVKD. V gave up 4 bases and J gave up 6 bases; unmatched junction bases: 4. The CDR3 consists of 13 residues. CDR3 region: CAISVDRDHGYTF. The CDR3 nucleotides read TGTGCCATCAGTGTGGACAGGGATCATGGCTACACCTTC.